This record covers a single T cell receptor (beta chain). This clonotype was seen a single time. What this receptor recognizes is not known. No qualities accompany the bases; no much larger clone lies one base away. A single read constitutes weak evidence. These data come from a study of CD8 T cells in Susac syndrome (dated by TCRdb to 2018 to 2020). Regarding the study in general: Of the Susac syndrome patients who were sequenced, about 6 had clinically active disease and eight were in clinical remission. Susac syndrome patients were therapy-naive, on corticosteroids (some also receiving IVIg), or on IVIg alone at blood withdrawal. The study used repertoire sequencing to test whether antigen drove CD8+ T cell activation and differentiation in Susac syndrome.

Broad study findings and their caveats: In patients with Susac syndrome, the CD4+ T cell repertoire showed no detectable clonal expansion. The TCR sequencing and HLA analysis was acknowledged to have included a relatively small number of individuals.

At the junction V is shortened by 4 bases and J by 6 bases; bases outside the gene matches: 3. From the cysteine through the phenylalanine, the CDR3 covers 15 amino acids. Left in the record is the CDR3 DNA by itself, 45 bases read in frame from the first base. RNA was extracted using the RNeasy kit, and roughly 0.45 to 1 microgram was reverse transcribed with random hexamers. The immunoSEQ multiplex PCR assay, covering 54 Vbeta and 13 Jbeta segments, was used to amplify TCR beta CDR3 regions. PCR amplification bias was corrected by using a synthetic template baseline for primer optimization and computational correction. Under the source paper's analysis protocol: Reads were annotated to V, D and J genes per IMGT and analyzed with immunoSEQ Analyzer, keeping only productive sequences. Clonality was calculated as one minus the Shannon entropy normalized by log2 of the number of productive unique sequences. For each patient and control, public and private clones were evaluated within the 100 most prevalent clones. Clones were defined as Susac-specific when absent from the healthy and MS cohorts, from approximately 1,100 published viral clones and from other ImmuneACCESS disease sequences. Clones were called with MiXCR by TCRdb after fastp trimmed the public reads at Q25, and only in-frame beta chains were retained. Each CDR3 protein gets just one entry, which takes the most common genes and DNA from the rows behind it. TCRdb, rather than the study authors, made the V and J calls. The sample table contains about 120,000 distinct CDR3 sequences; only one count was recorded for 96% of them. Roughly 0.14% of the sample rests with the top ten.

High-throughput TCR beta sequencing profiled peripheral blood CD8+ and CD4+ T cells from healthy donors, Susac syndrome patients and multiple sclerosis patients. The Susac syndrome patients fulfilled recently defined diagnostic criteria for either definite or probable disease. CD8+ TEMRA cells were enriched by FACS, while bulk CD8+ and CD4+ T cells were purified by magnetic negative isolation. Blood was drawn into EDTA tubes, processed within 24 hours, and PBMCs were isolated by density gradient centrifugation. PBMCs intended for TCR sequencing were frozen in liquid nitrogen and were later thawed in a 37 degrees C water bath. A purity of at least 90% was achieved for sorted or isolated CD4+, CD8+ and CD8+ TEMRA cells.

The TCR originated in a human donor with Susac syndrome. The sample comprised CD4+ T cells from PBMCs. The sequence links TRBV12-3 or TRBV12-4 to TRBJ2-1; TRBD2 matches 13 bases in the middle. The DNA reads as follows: TGTGCCAGCAGTTCTGGGACTAGCGGGGCCAATGAGCAGTTCTTC. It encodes CASSSGTSGANEQFF.